A single sample gave rise to the 10 T cell receptor beta chains below, sequenced in a study of OX40 agonist ivuxolimab in advanced cancers. Sequenced by immunoSEQ multiplex PCR; TCRdb stores in-frame clones only, minus some. The sample holds 57,000 or so clones; approximately 86% are singletons and the top ten take 2.8%. Sequenced here: CD4+ or CD8+ T cells sorted from blood, sampled in a trial of the OX40 agonist ivuxolimab. All receptors come from an adult with an advanced solid tumor such as melanoma, head and neck, liver or kidney cancer.

The rearrangement uses TRBV19 and TRBJ2-1; 10 bases line up with TRBD1. There are 19 residues in the CDR3. Per germline, CDR1 LNHDA and CDR2 SQIVND (reference sequence). The trim removed 4 bases at V and 7 bases at J, leaving 19 bases unmatched. CDR3 coding DNA: TGTGCCAGTAGTACGCAAACCGGGACAGGGGATAAGGTGAGGAATGAGCAGTTCTTC. It specifies CASSTQTGTGDKVRNEQFF.

Only a few counts were recorded for this clone. The CDR3 reads CASTLAGELNEQFF. The CDR3 DNA is TGCGCCAGCACCCTGGCGGGAGAGCTCAATGAGCAGTTCTTC. V usage is TRBV5-1 and J usage is TRBJ2-1; 7 bases fit TRBD2. The length of the CDR3 is 14 residues. CDR1 SGHRS and CDR2 YFSETQ come from the germline V gene. J lost 6 bases, V lost 6 bases, and 9 bases had no gene match. The whole variable domain, remainder taken from reference TRBV5-1 and TRBJ2-1, is KAGVTQTPRYLIKTRGQQVTLSCSPISGHRSVSWYQQTPGQGLQFLFEYFSETQRNKGNFPGRFSGRQFSNSRSEMNVSTLELGDSALYLCASTLAGELNEQFFGPGTRLTVL.

The gene calls are TRBV11-2 and TRBJ2-1, with TRBD1 as a possible D gene (6 bases). Deletions cut 4 bases from V and 6 bases from J, with 13 bases between. From germline, CDR1 is SGHAT and CDR2 FQNNGV. The CDR3 consists of 14 residues. The CDR3 protein is CASSSGTRGNEQFF. The CDR3 DNA reads TGTGCCAGCAGCTCCGGCACCAGGGGCAATGAGCAGTTCTTC.

The chain joins TRBV6-5 to TRBJ1-1; TRBD1 might be the D (6 bases). Germline V CDR1 and CDR2: MNHEY, SVGAGI. The CDR3 has 13 residues. V was clipped by 0 bases and J by 7 bases, with 9 bases between them. The CDR3 loop reads CASSYSGDNEAFF. For the CDR3, the DNA is TGTGCCAGCAGTTACTCGGGGGACAATGAAGCTTTCTTT.

Regarding this clone: This specimen includes other DNA sequences encoding the same CDR3. The J gene is TRBJ2-1, the V gene TRBV7-2; D may be TRBD1 or TRBD2 (6 bases each). The ends were cut back, 1 base at V and 5 bases at J, with 15 bases in the middle. This CDR3 is 16 amino acids long. Germline-derived CDR1 and CDR2 are SGHTA and FQGNSA. DNA of the CDR3: TGTGCCAGCAGCTTAGTGGGGGCGCGGGGTGACAATGAGCAGTTCTTC. It translates to CASSLVGARGDNEQFF.

The CDR3 loop is CASSFVGRTGEQYF. CDR3 DNA: TGCGCCAGCAGCTTCGTCGGGAGGACGGGCGAGCAGTACTTC. The chain is built from TRBV5-1 and TRBJ2-7, with 7 nucleotides matching TRBD2. With V trimmed by 2 bases and J by 6 bases, 8 bases remained unmatched. The CDR3 spans 14 residues. Looked up from germline, CDR1 is SGHRS and CDR2 is YFSETQ.

V gene TRBV7-7 combines with J gene TRBJ2-5, with D tentatively TRBD1 or TRBD2 (5 bases each). The CDR3 has 14 amino acids. V lost 1 base to trimming and J lost 2 bases, with 8 bases between them. Germline values: CDR1 SSHAT, CDR2 FNYEAQ (reference sequence). The DNA for the CDR3 is TGTGCCAGCAGCTTAGATGGGGGACAAGAGACCCAGTACTTC. Protein sequence: CASSLDGGQETQYF.

DNA of the CDR3: TGTGCCAGCAGCCAACAGGGGGGCCCAACTGAAGCTTTCTTT. Its protein product is CASSQQGGPTEAFF. V is TRBV7-4 and J is TRBJ1-1, with 8 bases identical to TRBD1. In germline, CDR1 is SGHVT, CDR2 SQSDAQ. The V and J ends lost 5 bases and 5 bases, in that order; junction bases with no gene match: 7. The CDR3 covers 14 residues.

V gene TRBV29-1 combines with J gene TRBJ2-1, with D possibly matching TRBD1 (6 bases). The CDR3 consists of 14 residues. Trimming removed 3 bases at V and 2 bases at J, with 11 bases between. Looked up from germline, CDR1 is SQVTM and CDR2 is ANQGSEA. The CDR3 loop is CSVDVSGAYNEQFF. CDR3 in DNA: TGCAGCGTTGACGTGTCAGGGGCCTACAATGAGCAGTTCTTC.

V is TRBV18 and J is TRBJ2-4, with TRBD2 identical over 11 bases. Germline values: CDR1 KGHSH, CDR2 LQKENI. The CDR3 is 14 amino acids. With 6 bases clipped from V and 8 bases from J, the junction kept 6 bases outside the gene matches. CDR3 coding DNA: TGTGCCAGCTCGCCGGGACTAGCGGTCGACATTCAGTACTTC. Encoded protein: CASSPGLAVDIQYF. Full variable domain (missing parts from reference TRBV18 and TRBJ2-4): NAGVMQNPRHLVRRRGQEARLRCSPMKGHSHVYWYRQLPEEGLKFMVYLQKENIIDESGMPKERFSAEFPKEGPSILRIQQVVRGDSAAYFCASSPGLAVDIQYFGAGTRLSVL.